Below are 16 T cell receptor beta chains sequenced from a single sample in a study of Graves' ophthalmopathy and Graves' hyperthyroidism. The TCR beta CDR3 regions underwent amplification from RNA transcripts. Second-round multiplex PCR came after first-round RT-PCR with HTBI primers. MiXCR, applied by TCRdb to the multiplex PCR reads, yields one record per CDR3 protein. Of almost 400,000 distinct CDR3 sequences detected, 15% to 20% appear once; the ten largest clones hold roughly 1.5%. Sequenced sample: peripheral blood. These receptors originate from a woman aged 18-35 years with Graves' ophthalmopathy.

This clonotype was detected many times. This chain joins TRBV20-1 and TRBJ2-5; D remains unclear. Deletions cut 8 bases from V and 5 bases from J, with 18 bases between. In germline, CDR1 is DFQATT, CDR2 SNEGSKA (reference sequence). The CDR3 is made up of 13 amino acids. CDR3 in DNA: TGCAGTCGTAACTCGGGCTGGAAGGAGACCCAGTACTTC. It is translated as CSRNSGWKETQYF.

V is TRBV12-5 and J is TRBJ1-1; possibly TRBD1 for D (5 bases). Deletions cut 5 bases from V and 0 bases from J, with 13 bases between. Germline lookup yields CDR1 LGHNT and CDR2 FRNRAP. The CDR3 covers 15 residues. This CDR3 reads CASGLGDGVNTEAFF. The CDR3 DNA reads TGTGCTAGTGGTCTGGGGGACGGTGTGAACACTGAAGCTTTCTTT.

This clonotype has more than one count but fewer than ten. The rearrangement links TRBV28 to TRBJ2-7; TRBD2 might be the D (6 bases). V was trimmed by 5 bases and J by 4 bases, leaving 18 bases between them. CDR3 length: 15 amino acids. The germline CDR1 and CDR2 sequences are MDHEN and SYDVKM. CDR3 in DNA: TGTGCCAGCAGTAAACCCTCCTTGGGAGGATACGAGCAGTACTTC. Translated: CASSKPSLGGYEQYF.

This clonotype has ten or more counts. The chain employs TRBV2 and TRBJ2-2, with TRBD1 identical over 10 bases. Germline V lookup: CDR1 SNHLY, CDR2 FYNNEI. The CDR3 loop spans 14 amino acids. J was trimmed by 5 bases and V by 6 bases; bases with no gene match: 3. The CDR3 bases are TGTGCCAGCAGGGGGACAGGGGAGACCGGGGAGCTGTTTTTT. Its translation: CASRGTGETGELFF.

This clonotype came up many times. This may be a read error, as it is one base from a much larger clone. As the CDR3 is not closed by the conserved phenylalanine or tryptophan, this likely results from a read error. The chain joins TRBV11-2 to TRBJ1-2; D gene unclear. V shed 1 base and J shed 8 bases, with 8 bases lying between them. The CDR3 length is 12 residues. Germline values: CDR1 SGHAT, CDR2 FQNNGV. In nucleotides, the CDR3 is TGTGCCAGCAGCTTAGGGTCGTACGGCTACACCCTC. It encodes CASSLGSYGYTL.

This clonotype was counted at least ten times. The V call is TRBV7-2, the J call TRBJ2-5; tentative D call: TRBD1 (6 bases). Germline V gene sequence: CDR1 SGHTA, CDR2 FQGNSA. This CDR3 comprises 13 residues. The V and J ends lost 4 bases and 7 bases respectively, with 13 bases between them. CDR3 nucleotide sequence: TGTGCCAGCAGCTCGCAGGGGAAAGGGACCCAGTACTTC. It yields the protein CASSSQGKGTQYF.

This clonotype was recorded many times. The rearrangement joins TRBV4-1 to TRBJ2-5, with 10 bases aligning to TRBD1. Unmatched junction bases numbered 9, after V lost 3 bases and J lost 2 bases. The germline CDR1 and CDR2 sequences are MGHRA and YSYEKL. The CDR3 loop spans 17 amino acids. As DNA, the CDR3 is TGCGCCAGCAGCCATGATCCTTCGGACAGGGGGCAAGAGACCCAGTACTTC. Its translation is CASSHDPSDRGQETQYF.

The CDR3 is CAWKAAGPAYGYTF. As DNA, the CDR3 is TGTGCCTGGAAGGCGGCAGGGCCCGCATATGGCTACACCTTC. The rearrangement uses TRBV30 and TRBJ1-2, with D perhaps TRBD1 (5 bases). The V gene lost 4 bases and the J gene lost 5 bases, with 17 bases spanning the gap. The CDR3 has 14 residues. Germline CDR1 reads GTSNPN; CDR2 reads SVGIG (reference sequence).

The gene calls are TRBV10-3 and TRBJ1-5, with D possibly TRBD1 on 6 matching bases. The CDR3 length is 14 residues. Germline lookup yields CDR1 ENHRY and CDR2 SYGVKD. The V end lost 5 bases, the J end lost 2 bases, and 10 bases lay between the germline ends. CDR3 in amino acids: CAISQSGGNQPQHF. The CDR3 region has the DNA TGTGCCATCAGTCAATCAGGGGGCAATCAGCCCCAGCATTTT.

This clonotype was counted many times. This rearrangement joins TRBV30 to TRBJ1-1; a weak D match, TRBD1 (5 bases). The CDR3 is made up of 12 amino acids. V gave up 8 bases and J gave up 4 bases, with 14 bases separating them. CDR1 and CDR2 (germline): GTSNPN, SVGIG (reference sequence). The CDR3 DNA reads TGTGCCGGATCCCAGGGCCCCACTGAAGCTTTCTTT. Its protein product is CAGSQGPTEAFF.

This clonotype was seen at least ten times. The chain carries TRBV27 and TRBJ1-5, with 9 bases aligning to TRBD1. V lost 9 bases and J lost 3; bases outside the gene matches: 6. The CDR3 totals 14 residues. The germline gives CDR1 MNHEY, CDR2 SMNVEV (reference sequence). As DNA, the CDR3 is TGTGCCAGTGGGACAGGGTTCCCCAATCAGCCCCAGCATTTT. This translates into CASGTGFPNQPQHF.

This clonotype has at least ten counts. The chain couples TRBV27 to TRBJ1-1; possible D gene TRBD1, 6 bases. Germline V CDR1 and CDR2: MNHEY, SMNVEV (reference sequence). Trimming took 6 bases from V and 0 from J, leaving 14 bases between them. The CDR3 has 15 residues. The CDR3 DNA reads TGTGCCAGCAGCTTAATGGGACAAATGAACACTGAAGCTTTCTTT. Protein sequence: CASSLMGQMNTEAFF.

This clonotype has a count of ten or more. This chain links TRBV6-1 with TRBJ2-7; tentatively, D is TRBD1 (5 bases). CDR3 size: 16 residues. Trimming pared 6 bases from V and 6 bases from J, leaving 24 bases between. Germline CDR1 reads MNHNS; CDR2 reads SASEGT. The CDR3 loop is CASSQLRRGGLGEQYF. DNA of the CDR3: TGTGCCAGCAGCCAACTCAGAAGGGGCGGCTTAGGCGAGCAGTACTTC.

This clonotype was seen many times. The chain employs TRBV6-1 and TRBJ2-5; 8 bases agree with TRBD2. The CDR3 covers 14 residues. The V segment lost 7 bases and the J segment 1 base; nucleotides outside the gene matches: 5. Germline-derived CDR1 and CDR2 are MNHNS and SASEGT. CDR3 coding DNA: TGTGCCAGCAACGGACTAGCCCTCCAAGAGACCCAGTACTTC. Translating it yields CASNGLALQETQYF.

This clonotype was counted many times. The chain links TRBV6-5 to TRBJ1-5; no clear D gene. V was trimmed by 8 bases and J by 4 bases, leaving 12 bases between them. The germline gives CDR1 MNHEY, CDR2 SVGAGI. The CDR3 contains 13 residues. The CDR3 DNA reads as TGTGCCAGCGTTCTACAGCAGAATCAGCCCCAGCATTTT. This sequence encodes CASVLQQNQPQHF.

This clonotype was seen repeatedly, ten times or more. CDR3 nucleotide sequence: TGTGCCAGCAGCCCAAACCGGATAGCGGGAGTATACGAGCAGTACTTC. It encodes CASSPNRIAGVYEQYF. The chain is built from TRBV14 and TRBJ2-7; 9 positions agree with TRBD2. This CDR3 has 16 amino acids. Trimming took 4 bases from V and 4 from J; bases not matched to a gene: 11. Germline V lookup: CDR1 SGHDN, CDR2 FVKESK.